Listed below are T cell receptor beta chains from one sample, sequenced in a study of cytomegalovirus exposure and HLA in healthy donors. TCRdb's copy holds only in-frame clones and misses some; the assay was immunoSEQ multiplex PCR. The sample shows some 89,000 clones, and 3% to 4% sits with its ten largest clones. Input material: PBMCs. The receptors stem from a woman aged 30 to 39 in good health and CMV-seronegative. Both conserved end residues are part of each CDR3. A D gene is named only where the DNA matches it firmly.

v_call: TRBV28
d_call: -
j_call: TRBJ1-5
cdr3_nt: TGTGCCAGTTTTGGGATCCACGGAGGGATAATTAATCAGCCCCAGCATTTT
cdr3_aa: CASFGIHGGIINQPQHF

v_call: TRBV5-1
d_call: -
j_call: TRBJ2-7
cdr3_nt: TGCGCCAGCAGCTTGGGGAGGGGCGAGCAGTACTTC
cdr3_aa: CASSLGRGEQYF

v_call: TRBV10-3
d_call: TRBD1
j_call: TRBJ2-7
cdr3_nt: TGTGCCATCAGCCAACGGGACAGGGGAAACGAGCAGTACTTC
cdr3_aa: CAISQRDRGNEQYF

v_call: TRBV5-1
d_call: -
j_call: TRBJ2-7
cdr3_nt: TGCGCCAGCAGCACCTTCACCGGGACTTCCAGCTCCTACGAGCAGTACTTC
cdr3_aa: CASSTFTGTSSSYEQYF

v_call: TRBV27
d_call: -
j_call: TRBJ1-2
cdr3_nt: TGTGCCAGCAGTTTCGCAGGGGCCAAACATGGCTACACCTTC
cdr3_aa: CASSFAGAKHGYTF

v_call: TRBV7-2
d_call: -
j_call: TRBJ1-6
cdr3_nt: TGTGCCAGCAGCTTGGGAGGCGGGGGCAGTAATTCACCCCTCCACTTT
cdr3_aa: CASSLGGGGSNSPLHF

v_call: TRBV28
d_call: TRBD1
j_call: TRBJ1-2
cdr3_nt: TGTGCCAGCAGTGGATTGACAGGGAACTATGGCTACACCTTC
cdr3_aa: CASSGLTGNYGYTF

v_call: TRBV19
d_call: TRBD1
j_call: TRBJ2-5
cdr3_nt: TGTGCCAGTTCAGGGGGCCGGGAGACCCAGTACTTC
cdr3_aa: CASSGGRETQYF

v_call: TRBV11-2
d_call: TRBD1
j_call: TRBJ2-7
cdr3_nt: TGTGCCAGCAGCTTAGAGCCGGGACAGGGTGTCTACGAGCAGTACTTC
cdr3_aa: CASSLEPGQGVYEQYF

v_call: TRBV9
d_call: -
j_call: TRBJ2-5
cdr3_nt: TGTGCCAGCAGCGTAGGAAGGCGGAGTCAAGAGACCCAGTACTTC
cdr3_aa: CASSVGRRSQETQYF

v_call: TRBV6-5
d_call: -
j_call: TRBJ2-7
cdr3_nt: TGTGCCAGCAGGAGGACAGCCTACGAGCAGTACTTC
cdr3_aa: CASRRTAYEQYF

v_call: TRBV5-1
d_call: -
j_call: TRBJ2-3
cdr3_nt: TGCGCCAGCAGCTTGGTACAGGGTCACACAGATACGCAGTATTTT
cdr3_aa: CASSLVQGHTDTQYF

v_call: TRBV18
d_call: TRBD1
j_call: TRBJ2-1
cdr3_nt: TGTGCCAGCTCACTAGGGACAGGGTCCCACAATGAGCAGTTCTTC
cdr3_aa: CASSLGTGSHNEQFF

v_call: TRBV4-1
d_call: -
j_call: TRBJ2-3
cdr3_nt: TGCGCCAGCAGCCAAGCGGGGGACACAGATACGCAGTATTTT
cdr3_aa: CASSQAGDTDTQYF

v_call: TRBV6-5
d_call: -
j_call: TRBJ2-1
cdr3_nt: TGTGCCAGCAGTTACTCTGCCGAGGGCCCCAATGAGCAGTTCTTC
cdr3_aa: CASSYSAEGPNEQFF

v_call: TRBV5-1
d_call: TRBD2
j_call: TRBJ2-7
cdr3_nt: TGCGCCAGCAGCCCCGGGACTAGCGGGGGGCTCTCCTACGAGCAGTACTTC
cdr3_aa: CASSPGTSGGLSYEQYF

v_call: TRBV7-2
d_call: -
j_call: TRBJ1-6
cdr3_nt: TGTGCCAGCAGCTTGGGAGCGAATTCACCCCTCCACTTT
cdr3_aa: CASSLGANSPLHF

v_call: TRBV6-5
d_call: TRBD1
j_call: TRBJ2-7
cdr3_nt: TGTGCCAGCAGCACGACAGGGTCCGAGCAGTACTTC
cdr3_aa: CASSTTGSEQYF

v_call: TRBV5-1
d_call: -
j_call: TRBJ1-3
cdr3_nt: TGCGCCAGCAGCACCCTCGACAGCTCTGGAAACACCATATATTTT
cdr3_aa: CASSTLDSSGNTIYF

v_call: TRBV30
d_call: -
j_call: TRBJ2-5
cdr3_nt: TGTGCCTGGAAGCGGGAGACCCAGTACTTC
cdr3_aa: CAWKRETQYF

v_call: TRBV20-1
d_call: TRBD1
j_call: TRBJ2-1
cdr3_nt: TGCAGTGCTGTCCGACAGGGGGCTTGGTTCTTC
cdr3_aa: CSAVRQGAWFF

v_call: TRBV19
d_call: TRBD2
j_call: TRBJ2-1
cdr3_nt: TGTGCCAGTAGTCCTTTCGGTAGCGGGAGCCCTTACAATGAGCAGTTCTTC
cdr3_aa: CASSPFGSGSPYNEQFF

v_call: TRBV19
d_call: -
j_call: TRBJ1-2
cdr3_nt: TGTGCCAGTACCCCACAGGGCTCTCTTTCTAGAGGCTACACCTTC
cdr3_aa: CASTPQGSLSRGYTF

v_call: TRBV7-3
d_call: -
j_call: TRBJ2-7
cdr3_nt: TGTGCCAGCAGCTTAACAGGGGGCTACGAGCAGTACTTC
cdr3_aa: CASSLTGGYEQYF

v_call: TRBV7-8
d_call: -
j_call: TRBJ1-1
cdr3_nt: TGTGCCAGCAGCAGGACTTCTTACACTGAAGCTTTCTTT
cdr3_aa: CASSRTSYTEAFF

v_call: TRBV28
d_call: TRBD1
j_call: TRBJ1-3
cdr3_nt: TGTGCCAGCACCCCGGACAGGGACGCTGGAAACACCATATATTTT
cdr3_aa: CASTPDRDAGNTIYF

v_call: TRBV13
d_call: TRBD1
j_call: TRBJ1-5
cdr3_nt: TGTGCCAGCAGCTTAGGCAAAGGGACAGGGGGCCCTCTTAGCAATCAGCCCCAGCATTTT
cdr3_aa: CASSLGKGTGGPLSNQPQHF

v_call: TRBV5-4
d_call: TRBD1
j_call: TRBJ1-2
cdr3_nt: TGTGCCAGCAGCGTGGACAGGGCCCAGTTCTATGGCTACACCTTC
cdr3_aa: CASSVDRAQFYGYTF

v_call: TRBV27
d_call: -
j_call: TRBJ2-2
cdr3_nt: TGTGCCACTCGGCCAGACAGGAGAATCACCGGGGAGCTGTTTTTT
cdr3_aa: CATRPDRRITGELFF

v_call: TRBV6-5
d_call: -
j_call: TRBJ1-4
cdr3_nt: TGTGCCAGCAGTCGACAGGCCCTTAATGAAAAACTGTTTTTT
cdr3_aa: CASSRQALNEKLFF

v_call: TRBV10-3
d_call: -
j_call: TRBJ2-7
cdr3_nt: TGTGCCATCAAGGAGAGGGTTAATGGCTACGAGCAGTACTTC
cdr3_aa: CAIKERVNGYEQYF

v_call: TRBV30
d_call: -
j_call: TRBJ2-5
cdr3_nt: TGTGCCTGGAGTCGTCTCCTCAGGGCACAAGAGACCCAGTACTTC
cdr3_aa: CAWSRLLRAQETQYF

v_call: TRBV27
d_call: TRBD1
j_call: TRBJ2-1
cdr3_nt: TGTGCCAGCAGTTTATCCGGGACAGTAAATGAGCAGTTCTTC
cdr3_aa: CASSLSGTVNEQFF

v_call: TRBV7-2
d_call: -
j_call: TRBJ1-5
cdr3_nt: TGTGCCAGCAGCTTAGTAGGGGGTAACAATCAGCCCCAGCATTTT
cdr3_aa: CASSLVGGNNQPQHF

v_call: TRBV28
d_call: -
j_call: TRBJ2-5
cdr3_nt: TGTGCCAGCATCCAGAAAGAGACCCAGTACTTC
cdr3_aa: CASIQKETQYF

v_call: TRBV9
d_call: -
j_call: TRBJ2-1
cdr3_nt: TGTGCCAGCAGCGTAGAGACTCAATCCAATGAGCAGTTCTTC
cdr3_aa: CASSVETQSNEQFF

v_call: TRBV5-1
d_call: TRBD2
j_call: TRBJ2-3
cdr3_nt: TGCGCCAGCAACCCGGCAGCGGGAGGGTTGACAGATACGCAGTATTTT
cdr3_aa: CASNPAAGGLTDTQYF

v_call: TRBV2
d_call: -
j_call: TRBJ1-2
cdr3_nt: TGTGCCAGCAGTGGGGGAGTTGGCTACACCTTC
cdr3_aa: CASSGGVGYTF

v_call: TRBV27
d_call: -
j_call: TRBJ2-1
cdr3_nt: TGTGCCAGCAGTCCCCGGACAGACTCCTACAATGAGCAGTTCTTC
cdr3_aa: CASSPRTDSYNEQFF

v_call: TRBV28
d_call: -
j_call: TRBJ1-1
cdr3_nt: TGTGCCAGCAGTTTCCGGCCGAAGAGGGCTGAAGCTTTCTTT
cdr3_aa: CASSFRPKRAEAFF

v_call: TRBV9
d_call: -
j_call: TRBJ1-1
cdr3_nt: TGTGCCAGCAGCTCCCATACTAACACTGAAGCTTTCTTT
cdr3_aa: CASSSHTNTEAFF

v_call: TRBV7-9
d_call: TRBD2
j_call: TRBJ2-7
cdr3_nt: TGTGCCAGCAGCCCAGGGACTAGCGGGGGTAGACCCTACGAGCAGTACTTC
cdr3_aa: CASSPGTSGGRPYEQYF

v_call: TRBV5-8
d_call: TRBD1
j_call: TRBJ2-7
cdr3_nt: TGTGCCAGCAGCTTGGCCGGGACAGGGGGCTACGAGCAGTACTTC
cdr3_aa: CASSLAGTGGYEQYF

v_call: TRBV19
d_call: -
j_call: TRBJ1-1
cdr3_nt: TGTGCCAGTAGTATATCCGAATCTGAGGCTTTCTTT
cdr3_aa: CASSISESEAFF

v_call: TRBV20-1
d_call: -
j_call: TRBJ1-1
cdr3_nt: TGCAGTGCTAGAGTGGACTACGGGGCTTTCTTT
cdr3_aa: CSARVDYGAFF

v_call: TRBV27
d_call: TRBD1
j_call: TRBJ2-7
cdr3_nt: TGTGCCAGCCAGGGACAGGGAGGGCCCGAGCAGTACTTC
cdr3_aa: CASQGQGGPEQYF

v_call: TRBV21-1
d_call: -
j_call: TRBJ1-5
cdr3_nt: TGTGCCAGCAGCAAAGCACCCGGGGGTGGCCAGCCCCAGCATTTT
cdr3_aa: CASSKAPGGGQPQHF

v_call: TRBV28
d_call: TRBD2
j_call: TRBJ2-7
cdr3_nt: TGTGCCAGCAGTTTACTAGCGGACTACGAGCAGTACTTC
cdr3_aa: CASSLLADYEQYF

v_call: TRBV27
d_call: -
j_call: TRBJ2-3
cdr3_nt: TGTGCCAGCAGTTTAGGGGGGGGCCCCCCAGATACGCAGTATTTT
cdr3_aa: CASSLGGGPPDTQYF

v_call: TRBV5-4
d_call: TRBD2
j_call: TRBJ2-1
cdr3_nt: TGTGCCAGCGGTAGCGGGGGGAGTGAGCAGTTCTTC
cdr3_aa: CASGSGGSEQFF

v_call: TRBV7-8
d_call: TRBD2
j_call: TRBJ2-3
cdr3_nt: TGTGCCAGCAGCTCCCTAGCGGGATGGGGCACAGATACGCAGTATTTT
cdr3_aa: CASSSLAGWGTDTQYF

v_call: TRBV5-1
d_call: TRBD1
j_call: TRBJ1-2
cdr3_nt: TGCGCCAGCAGCTTGGGACCGAGACAGGGGCCGTATGGCTACACCTTC
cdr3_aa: CASSLGPRQGPYGYTF

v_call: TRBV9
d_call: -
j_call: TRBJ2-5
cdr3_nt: TGTGCCAGCAGCGTAGCCCTAGGTGGCGGTGAGACCCAGTACTTC
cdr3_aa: CASSVALGGGETQYF

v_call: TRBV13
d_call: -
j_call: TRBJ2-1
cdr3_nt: TGTGCCAGCAGCTTAACTAGCTCCCATGAGCAGTTCTTC
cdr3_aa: CASSLTSSHEQFF